The clone carrying this T cell receptor (beta chain) was picked up a small number of times. Its cognate antigen is unknown. This sample stems from a study of blood T cells in healthy people across ages. Whole-study results and caveats: The fall in TCR beta diversity per million T cells was roughly linear with age.

CDR3 length: 17 amino acids. With 0 bases clipped from V and 4 bases from J, the junction kept 9 bases outside the gene matches. Germline values: CDR1 LGHNA, CDR2 YSLEER. A second roughly 7 to 12 cycle PCR used barcoded and J-beta primers. Every sample gave at least 2.5 million paired-end reads containing CDR3. TCRdb recomputed calls from the 5' RACE reads with MiXCR, one row per CDR3 protein. The repertoire consists of fewer than 900,000 distinct CDR3 sequences, with roughly 40% occurring once and the leading ten covering 10% to 15%. Sequencing was carried out using blood. The rearrangement uses TRBV4-3 and TRBJ2-1; TRBD1 matches at 7 bases. The receptor was derived from a man between 18 and 35 years old in good health. CDR3 amino acids: CASSQDQGERFYNEQFF. The CDR3 region has the DNA TGCGCCAGCAGCCAAGATCAGGGGGAGAGGTTTTACAATGAGCAGTTCTTC.